Shown below are 6 T cell receptor beta chains from a single sample sequenced in a study of cytomegalovirus exposure and HLA in healthy donors. This PCR relied on a set of 60 Vbeta primers and 13 Jbeta primers. Produced via immunoSEQ multiplex PCR; TCRdb's table is partial and in-frame only. The sample consists of over 80,000 clones, about 81% of them appearing once. The specimen sequenced was PBMCs. The source of these receptors is a middle-aged man in good health and CMV-seropositive.

The CDR3 spells CASSPHRTHGYTF. The CDR3 region has the DNA TGTGCCAGCAGCCCCCACAGGACGCATGGCTACACCTTC. V gene TRBV7-6 combines with J gene TRBJ1-2, with D perhaps TRBD1 (5 bases). Germline assignment: CDR1 SGHVS and CDR2 FNYEAQ. V was shortened by 5 bases and J by 6 bases, with 13 bases between the two germline ends. The CDR3 has 13 amino acids.

The chain is built from TRBV27 and TRBJ1-1; D call uncertain. Trimming took 0 bases from V and 11 from J, leaving 19 bases between them. CDR3 length equals 15 residues. The V gene's germline CDR1 is MNHEY and CDR2 SMNVEV (reference sequence). This CDR3 reads CASSLSMSGSRAAFF. The CDR3, as DNA: TGTGCCAGCAGTTTATCGATGTCGGGGAGTCGTGCGGCTTTCTTT.

The chain carries TRBV7-9 and TRBJ2-3; 8 nucleotides match TRBD2. The CDR3 loop spans 15 amino acids. J gave up 1 base and V 3 bases, and 3 bases lay outside the gene matches. From germline, CDR1 is SEHNR and CDR2 FQNEAQ (reference sequence). CDR3 region: CASSLTSERTDTQYF. The CDR3 DNA is TGTGCCAGCAGCTTGACTAGCGAGCGCACAGATACGCAGTATTTT.

This rearrangement joins TRBV29-1 to TRBJ2-7; possible D gene TRBD2, 5 bases. In germline, CDR1 is SQVTM, CDR2 ANQGSEA. This CDR3 spans 12 amino acids. The CDR3 DNA is TGCCTGTCGCATGTACGGGGTGATGAGCAGTACTTC. Its translation: CLSHVRGDEQYF.

Only one count was recorded for this clone. The junction departs from germline at one end; a sequencing error may be responsible. The V gene is TRBV6-5, the J gene TRBJ2-4, with 9 nucleotides matching TRBD1. This CDR3 has 16 residues. Germline values: CDR1 MNHEY, CDR2 SVGAGI. The CDR3 is CASSSRQGGSKNSQYF. CDR3 nucleotides: TGTGCCAGCAGTTCTAGACAGGGGGGTTCCAAAAACAGTCAGTACTTC.

The chain is built from TRBV19 and TRBJ2-3, with 12 nucleotides matching TRBD2. CDR1 and CDR2 from the germline V gene are LNHDA and SQIVND (reference sequence). The CDR3 is made up of 16 amino acids. The V and J ends lost 1 base and 4 bases, in that order; junction bases with no gene match: 3. The CDR3 loop reads CASSIGLAGAADTQYF. CDR3 sequence (DNA): TGTGCCAGTAGTATAGGACTAGCGGGAGCAGCAGATACGCAGTATTTT.